These 29 T cell receptor beta chains were all obtained from the same sample, sequenced in a study of cytomegalovirus exposure and HLA in healthy donors. It was with 60 Vbeta and 13 Jbeta primers that the PCR ran. TCRdb's copy holds only in-frame clones and misses some; the assay was immunoSEQ multiplex PCR. This sample has 200,000 or so clones; roughly 80% occur once, and the top ten carry 0.2% to 0.3%. Sample: PBMCs. The source is a boy aged 5-17 years in good health and CMV-seronegative.

This rearrangement joins TRBV19 to TRBJ1-2; unclear D gene. The CDR3 covers 14 residues. Trimming stripped 5 bases from V and 0 bases from J, with 10 bases between. The germline CDR1 and CDR2 sequences are LNHDA and SQIVND (reference sequence). The CDR3 DNA is TGTGCCAGTAGTCGGGTAGATACTAACTATGGCTACACCTTC. Amino acid sequence: CASSRVDTNYGYTF.

The J gene is TRBJ1-3, the V gene TRBV7-6; the D is unclear. Per germline, CDR1 SGHVS and CDR2 FNYEAQ. The V and J ends lost 6 bases and 0 bases respectively, with 9 bases between them. The CDR3 length is 14 residues. The CDR3 DNA follows: TGTGCCAGCAGTAAACTCATCTCTGGAAACACCATATATTTT. Translating it yields CASSKLISGNTIYF.

This clone appeared a few times. The chain links TRBV6-5 to TRBJ2-7; the match to TRBD1 covers 7 bases. Germline CDR1 is MNHEY and CDR2 is SVGAGI. CDR3 length: 14 residues. V was pared by 4 bases and J by 5 bases, with 8 bases of the junction left unmatched. DNA of the CDR3: TGTGCCAGCAGTTTGACGACAGGGATCAACGAGCAGTACTTC. Its protein is CASSLTTGINEQYF.

V is TRBV28 and J is TRBJ2-7; 10 bases map to TRBD2. V dropped 5 bases and J dropped 7; count of bases not matched to a gene: 11. In germline, CDR1 is MDHEN, CDR2 SYDVKM. The CDR3 is 15 amino acids. The CDR3 is CASSTQREGRGEQYF. The CDR3 DNA reads TGTGCCAGCAGTACCCAGCGGGAGGGCCGGGGTGAGCAGTACTTC.

The chain combines TRBV7-9 with TRBJ2-6, with D uncertain. In germline, CDR1 is SEHNR, CDR2 FQNEAQ (reference sequence). V shed 5 bases and J shed 1 base, with 9 bases lying between them. The CDR3 has 15 residues. The CDR3 sequence: CASSQALSGANVLTF. As DNA, the CDR3 is TGTGCCAGCAGCCAAGCCTTGTCTGGGGCCAACGTCCTGACTTTC.

The chain links TRBV5-1 to TRBJ1-2; 8 bases map to TRBD1. The CDR3 contains 15 residues. V lost 5 bases to trimming and J lost 4 bases; unmatched junction nucleotides: 10. Germline V lookup: CDR1 SGHRS, CDR2 YFSETQ. As DNA, the CDR3 is TGCGCCAGCAGTCCGGAGGACAGGGCAATCTATGGCTACACCTTC. Protein product: CASSPEDRAIYGYTF.

The chain couples TRBV2 to TRBJ2-1; TRBD2 agrees at 7 bases. Germline-derived CDR1 and CDR2 are SNHLY and FYNNEI. J was trimmed by 3 bases and V by 1 base; bases with no gene match: 6. The CDR3 is 16 residues long. The CDR3 DNA reads as TGTGCCAGCAGTGAAGTTGGGGCGGGGGACTACAATGAGCAGTTCTTC. It encodes CASSEVGAGDYNEQFF.

The gene calls are TRBV7-2 and TRBJ1-2; D perhaps matches TRBD1 (5 bases). Between the trimmed V and J ends, which lost 5 bases and 7 bases, there was a span of 17 bases. CDR1 SGHTA and CDR2 FQGNSA come from the germline V gene. The length of the CDR3 is 14 residues. CDR3 DNA sequence: TGTGCCAGCAGCCCCATCGGTTTTCAGGGTGGCTACACCTTC. The encoded protein is CASSPIGFQGGYTF. The full variable domain, rest sourced from reference TRBV7-2 and TRBJ1-2, is GAGVSQSPSNKVTEKGKDVELRCDPISGHTALYWYRQSLGQGLEFLIYFQGNSAPDKSGLPSDRFSAERTGGSVSTLTIQRTQQEDSAVYLCASSPIGFQGGYTFGSGTRLTVV.

V and J are TRBV13 and TRBJ1-5; 12 bases match TRBD1. The CDR3 contains 18 residues. V was clipped by 5 bases and J by 5 bases; unmatched bases: 13. Germline CDR1 reads PRHDT; CDR2 reads FYEKMQ (reference sequence). The CDR3 spells CASSPPGQGALRDQPQHF. As DNA, the CDR3 is TGTGCCAGCAGCCCTCCGGGACAGGGGGCCTTACGGGATCAGCCCCAGCATTTT. Based on the CDR3 plus reference TRBV13 and TRBJ1-5, the full variable domain is AAGVIQSPRHLIKEKRETATLKCYPIPRHDTVYWYQQGPGQDPQFLISFYEKMQSDKGSIPDRFSAQQFSDYHSELNMSSLELGDSALYFCASSPPGQGALRDQPQHFGDGTRLSIL.

This clone was counted once. The gene calls are TRBV7-6 and TRBJ2-5, with TRBD2 identical over 8 bases. The CDR3 spans 18 residues. Germline CDR1 is SGHVS and CDR2 is FNYEAQ. The V segment lost 5 bases and the J segment 0 bases; nucleotides outside the gene matches: 14. CDR3 nucleotide sequence: TGTGCCAGCAGCCCCCGTTTCAGTAGCGGGGAGTACCAAGAGACCCAGTACTTC. This codes for CASSPRFSSGEYQETQYF.

The rearrangement links TRBV20-1 to TRBJ2-1; perhaps TRBD2 as D (5 bases). Germline CDR1 DFQATT, CDR2 SNEGSKA (reference sequence). The CDR3 consists of 11 residues. Trimming left V 3 bases short and J 11 bases short, with 11 bases between. The CDR3 region is CSARSDLKQFF. The CDR3 DNA is TGCAGTGCTAGGTCGGACTTGAAGCAGTTCTTC.

This clone came up once. The CDR3, as DNA: TGTGCCAGCAGCTTAGCCTCAGGGGGCACGCAGTATTTT. The encoded protein is CASSLASGGTQYF. The V and J genes are TRBV7-3 and TRBJ2-3, with 8 bases aligning to TRBD1. The V segment lost 2 bases and the J segment 9 bases; nucleotides outside the gene matches: 4. Germline CDR1 is SGHTA and CDR2 is FQGTGA. This CDR3 has 13 residues.

The chain is built from TRBV19 and TRBJ1-2; 8 bases align to TRBD1. CDR3 length: 15 residues. The junction had 15 bases not matched to a gene; V was cut back by 11 bases and J by 4 bases. Germline V gene sequence: CDR1 LNHDA, CDR2 SQIVND (reference sequence). CDR3 coding DNA: TGTGCCTCTCAATCCCAAGGGACAGGCCGCTATGGCTACACCTTC. Its translation is CASQSQGTGRYGYTF.

This clone was seen only a few times. The genes are TRBV5-3 and TRBJ2-7; 7 nucleotides match TRBD2. TRBV5-3 is placed among ORFs of uncertain function. The trim removed 2 bases at V and 5 bases at J, leaving 4 bases unmatched. The CDR3 covers 13 residues. For the CDR3, the DNA is TGTGCCAGAAGCTTCAGCGGGGCACACGAGCAGTACTTC. Protein: CARSFSGAHEQYF.

The chain joins TRBV7-2 to TRBJ2-5; 9 nucleotides agree with TRBD2. CDR3 size: 16 residues. Germline CDR1 is SGHTA and CDR2 is FQGNSA. V dropped 1 base and J dropped 4; count of bases not matched to a gene: 7. CDR3 in amino acids: CASSLVLAGGGETQYF. DNA for the CDR3: TGTGCCAGCAGCTTAGTCTTGGCGGGAGGGGGAGAGACCCAGTACTTC.

The V gene is TRBV6-1, the J gene TRBJ2-2, with D hard to call. The CDR3 runs 13 residues. Germline loops: CDR1 MNHNS, CDR2 SASEGT. V was shortened by 11 bases and J by 7 bases, with 17 bases between the two germline ends. For the CDR3, the DNA is TGTGCCGCCCTTAGCCGTCCAGTCGGGGAGCTGTTTTTT. This translates into CAALSRPVGELFF.

The genes are TRBV6-5 and TRBJ1-4; D possibly corresponds to TRBD1 (5 bases). The CDR3 consists of 16 residues. Between the trimmed V and J ends, which lost 0 bases and 7 bases, there was a span of 15 bases. Germline V gene lookup returns CDR1 MNHEY and CDR2 SVGAGI. The CDR3 nucleotides are TGTGCCAGCAGTTACTCGATTATAGGAGGGGTTGAAAAACTGTTTTTT. It encodes CASSYSIIGGVEKLFF.

A single count supports this clone. An end of the junction does not agree with germline; a read error may underlie this. The rearrangement links TRBV7-9 to TRBJ1-1, with a tentative D call TRBD1 (6 bases). The germline V gene has CDR1 SEHNR and CDR2 FQNEAQ (reference sequence). This CDR3 has 16 amino acids. In nucleotides, the CDR3 is TGTTCCAGCAGCTCGCGACAGGACAAAATGAACACTGAAGCTTTCTTT. Amino acid sequence: CSSSSRQDKMNTEAFF.

The chain uses TRBV19 and TRBJ1-1, with a possible D match to TRBD1 (5 bases). The germline CDR1 and CDR2 sequences are LNHDA and SQIVND (reference sequence). The CDR3 runs 11 residues. The V end lost 8 bases, the J end lost 6 bases, and 10 bases lay between the germline ends. CDR3 sequence reads: CASGATAEAFF. CDR3 in DNA: TGTGCCAGTGGGGCAACAGCTGAAGCTTTCTTT.

This chain links TRBV28 with TRBJ1-2; 7 bases match TRBD1. Germline values: CDR1 MDHEN, CDR2 SYDVKM. This CDR3 region has 13 residues. After removal of 2 bases from V and 8 bases from J, the junction contained 5 bases not matched to a gene. CDR3 coding DNA: TGTGCCAGCAGTTTAGAGGGGGCGCGAGGCTACACCTTC. Its translation is CASSLEGARGYTF.

The sample holds a few counts of this clone. V usage is TRBV27 and J usage is TRBJ1-1; 8 bases agree with TRBD1. V trimming: 6 bases; J trimming: 6 bases; junction bases outside the gene matches: 9. Germline CDR1 MNHEY, CDR2 SMNVEV (reference sequence). The CDR3 loop spans 14 amino acids. CDR3 residues: CASSLNRGDSEAFF. DNA of the CDR3: TGTGCCAGCAGCTTGAACAGGGGGGACTCTGAAGCTTTCTTT.

The V gene is TRBV5-4, the J gene TRBJ2-3; TRBD2 matches 9 bases. This CDR3 has 15 residues. Trimming took 0 bases from V and 6 from J; bases not matched to a gene: 5. Germline V lookup: CDR1 SGHNT, CDR2 YYREEE (reference sequence). CDR3 sequence (DNA): TGTGCCAGCAGCTTGGCTAGCGGGGCGGGGGATACGCAGTATTTT. Its translation is CASSLASGAGDTQYF.

The CDR3 DNA reads TGTGCCAGCAGCCCAGGTGGTTCTGTCACGCCCCAGCATTTT. Translated: CASSPGGSVTPQHF. V usage is TRBV7-8 and J usage is TRBJ1-5, with D hard to call. V was shortened by 5 bases and J by 9 bases, with 17 bases between the two germline ends. The germline CDR1 and CDR2 sequences are SGHVS and FQNEAQ. The CDR3 loop spans 14 amino acids.

The CDR3 reads CANPTSRYEQYF. The DNA for the CDR3 is TGTGCCAACCCGACTAGCAGGTACGAGCAGTACTTC. The chain recombines TRBV28 with TRBJ2-7, with TRBD2 matching 7 bases. Germline loops: CDR1 MDHEN, CDR2 SYDVKM. The CDR3 is 12 residues long. V dropped 10 bases and J dropped 4; count of bases not matched to a gene: 7. Based on the CDR3 plus reference TRBV28 and TRBJ2-7, the full variable domain is DVKVTQSSRYLVKRTGEKVFLECVQDMDHENMFWYRQDPGLGLRLIYFSYDVKMKEKGDIPEGYSVSREKKERFSLILESASTNQTSMYLCANPTSRYEQYFGPGTRLTVT.

This clone was seen only once. This chain uses TRBV10-3 with TRBJ1-4; the D is unclear. Germline loops: CDR1 ENHRY, CDR2 SYGVKD. The CDR3 runs 13 residues. The V gene lost 10 bases and the J gene lost 0 bases, with 9 bases spanning the gap. CDR3 in amino acids: CATSIATNEKLFF. CDR3 sequence (DNA): TGTGCCACCTCTATTGCAACTAATGAAAAACTGTTTTTT.

The rearrangement uses TRBV28 and TRBJ1-1; 7 bases fit TRBD1. Germline lookup yields CDR1 MDHEN and CDR2 SYDVKM. The ends lost 5 bases at V and 5 bases at J; junction bases unmatched: 5. This CDR3 spans 13 amino acids. The CDR3 sequence: CASSRNRGTEAFF. The CDR3 bases are TGTGCCAGCAGTCGGAACAGGGGAACTGAAGCTTTCTTT.

This clone showed up just a few times. The V gene is TRBV7-8, the J gene TRBJ2-7; 9 nucleotides agree with TRBD2. The length of the CDR3 is 15 residues. Germline CDR1 SGHVS, CDR2 FQNEAQ. V lost 1 base to trimming and J lost 3 bases; unmatched junction nucleotides: 4. In DNA, the CDR3 is TGTGCCAGCAGCTTAGGACTAGCGGAAAACTACGAGCAGTACTTC. Protein product: CASSLGLAENYEQYF.

This sequence joins TRBV30 and TRBJ2-7, with a weak D call TRBD2 (5 bases). The CDR3 runs to 11 residues. Germline V gives CDR1 GTSNPN, CDR2 SVGIG (reference sequence). V was shortened by 7 bases and J by 3 bases, with 10 bases between the two germline ends. The CDR3 bases are TGTGCCTCGGCCCGGGGCTACGAGCAGTACTTC. Protein product: CASARGYEQYF.

This chain connects TRBV5-6 to TRBJ1-6; D gene ambiguous. Trimming took 4 bases from V and 6 from J, leaving 8 bases between them. The CDR3 loop spans 13 amino acids. Per germline, CDR1 SGHDT and CDR2 YYEEEE. The CDR3 loop reads CASSRWFNSPLHF. In nucleotides, the CDR3 is TGTGCCAGCAGCCGGTGGTTTAATTCACCCCTCCACTTT.